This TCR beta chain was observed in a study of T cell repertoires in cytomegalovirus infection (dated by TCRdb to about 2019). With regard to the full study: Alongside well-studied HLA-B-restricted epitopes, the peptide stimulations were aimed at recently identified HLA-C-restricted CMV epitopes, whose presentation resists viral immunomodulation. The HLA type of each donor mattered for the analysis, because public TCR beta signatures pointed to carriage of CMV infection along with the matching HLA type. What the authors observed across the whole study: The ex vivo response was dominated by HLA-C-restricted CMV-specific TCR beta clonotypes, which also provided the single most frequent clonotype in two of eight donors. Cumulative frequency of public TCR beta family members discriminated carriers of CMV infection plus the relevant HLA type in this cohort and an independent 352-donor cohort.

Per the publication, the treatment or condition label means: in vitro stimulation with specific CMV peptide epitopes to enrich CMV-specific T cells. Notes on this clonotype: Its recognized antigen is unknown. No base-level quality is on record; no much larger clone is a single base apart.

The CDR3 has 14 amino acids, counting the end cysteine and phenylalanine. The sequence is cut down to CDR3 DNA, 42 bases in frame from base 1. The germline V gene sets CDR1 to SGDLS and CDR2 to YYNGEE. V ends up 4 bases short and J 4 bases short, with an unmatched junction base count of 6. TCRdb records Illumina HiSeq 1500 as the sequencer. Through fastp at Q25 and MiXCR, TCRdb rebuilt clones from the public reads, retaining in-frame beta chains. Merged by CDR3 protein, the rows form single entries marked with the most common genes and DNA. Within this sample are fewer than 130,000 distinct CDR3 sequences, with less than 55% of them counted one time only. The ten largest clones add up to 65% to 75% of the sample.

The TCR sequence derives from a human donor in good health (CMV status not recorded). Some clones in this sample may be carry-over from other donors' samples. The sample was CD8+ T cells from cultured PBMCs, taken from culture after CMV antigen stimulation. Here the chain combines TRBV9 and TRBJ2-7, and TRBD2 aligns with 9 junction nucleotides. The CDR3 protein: CASSPLAGAYEQYF. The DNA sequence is TGTGCCAGCAGCCCATTAGCGGGGGCGTACGAGCAGTACTTC.